The T cell receptor (beta chain) under discussion was sequenced for a study of T cells in Graves' hyperthyroidism and ophthalmopathy. Absent ophthalmopathy progression within 18 months defined stable Graves' hyperthyroidism. Uncontrolled infection, other autoimmune disease, pregnancy or lactation barred patients from enrollment. Source material for PBMCs was roughly 10 ml fresh peripheral blood. This clonotype was found a few times. Regions amplified from RNA transcripts were the TCR beta CDR3 regions. TCR CDR3 regions were first amplified by RT-PCR with HTBI primers. Via MiXCR, TCRdb re-called the multiplex PCR reads, giving one row per CDR3 protein. The table shows 700,000 to 950,000 distinct CDR3 sequences, with roughly a third occurring only once. The sequence came from a woman aged 40 to 50 with Graves' hyperthyroidism. Sequencing was performed on blood.

The CDR3 is CASTPADILKKGANVLTF. The DNA of the CDR3 is TGTGCCAGCACCCCCGCGGACATCCTAAAGAAGGGGGCCAACGTCCTGACTTTC. The chain uses TRBV10-3 and TRBJ2-6, with D tentatively TRBD1 (5 bases). The CDR3 spans 18 residues. Deletions cut 10 bases from V and 4 bases from J, with 26 bases between. Per the germline V gene, CDR1 is ENHRY and CDR2 is SYGVKD.